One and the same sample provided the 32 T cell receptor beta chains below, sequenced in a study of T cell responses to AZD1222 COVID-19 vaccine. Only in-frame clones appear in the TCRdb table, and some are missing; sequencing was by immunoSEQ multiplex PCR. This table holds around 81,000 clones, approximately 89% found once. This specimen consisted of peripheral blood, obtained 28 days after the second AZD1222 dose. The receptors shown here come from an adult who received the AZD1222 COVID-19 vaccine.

CDR3 DNA sequence: TGTGCCAGCAGCTATTCCAGGGGGTCAAGCATTCAGTACTTC. Amino acids: CASSYSRGSSIQYF. The chain employs TRBV7-2 and TRBJ2-4, with TRBD1 matching over 7 bases. After removal of 4 bases from V and 9 bases from J, the junction contained 9 bases not matched to a gene. Germline CDR1 is SGHTA and CDR2 is FQGNSA. This CDR3 contains 14 residues.

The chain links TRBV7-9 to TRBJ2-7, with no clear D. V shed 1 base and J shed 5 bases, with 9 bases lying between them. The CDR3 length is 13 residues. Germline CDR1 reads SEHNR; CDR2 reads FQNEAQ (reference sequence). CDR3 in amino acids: CASSLGPTHEQYF. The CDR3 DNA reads TGTGCCAGCAGCTTAGGGCCTACTCACGAGCAGTACTTC. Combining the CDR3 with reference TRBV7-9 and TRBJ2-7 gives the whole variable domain DTGVSQNPRHKITKRGQNVTFRCDPISEHNRLYWYRQTLGQGPEFLTYFQNEAQLEKSRLLSDRFSAERPKGSFSTLEIQRTEQGDSAMYLCASSLGPTHEQYFGPGTRLTVT.

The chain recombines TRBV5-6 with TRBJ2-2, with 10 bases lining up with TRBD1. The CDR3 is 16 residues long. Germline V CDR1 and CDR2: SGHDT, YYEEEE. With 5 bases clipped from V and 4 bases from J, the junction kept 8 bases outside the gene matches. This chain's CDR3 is CASRATGTGVTGELFF. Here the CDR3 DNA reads TGTGCCAGCAGGGCGACCGGGACAGGGGTCACCGGGGAGCTGTTTTTT.

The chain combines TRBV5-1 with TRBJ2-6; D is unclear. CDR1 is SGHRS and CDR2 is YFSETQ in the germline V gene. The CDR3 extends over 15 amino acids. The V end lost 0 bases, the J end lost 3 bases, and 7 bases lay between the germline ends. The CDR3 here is CASSLAVFGANVLTF. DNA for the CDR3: TGCGCCAGCAGCTTGGCGGTTTTTGGGGCCAACGTCCTGACTTTC.

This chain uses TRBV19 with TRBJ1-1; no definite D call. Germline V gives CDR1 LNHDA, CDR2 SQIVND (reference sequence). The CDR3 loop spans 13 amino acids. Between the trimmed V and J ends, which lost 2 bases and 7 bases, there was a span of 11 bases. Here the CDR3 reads CASSITKSGEAFF. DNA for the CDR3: TGTGCCAGTAGTATAACGAAAAGTGGTGAAGCTTTCTTT.

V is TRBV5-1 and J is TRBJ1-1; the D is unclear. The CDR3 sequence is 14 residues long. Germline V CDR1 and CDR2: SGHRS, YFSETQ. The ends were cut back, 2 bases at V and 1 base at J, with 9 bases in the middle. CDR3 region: CASSFKGQNTEAFF. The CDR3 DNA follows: TGCGCCAGCAGCTTTAAGGGCCAGAACACTGAAGCTTTCTTT. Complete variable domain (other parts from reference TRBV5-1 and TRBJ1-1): KAGVTQTPRYLIKTRGQQVTLSCSPISGHRSVSWYQQTPGQGLQFLFEYFSETQRNKGNFPGRFSGRQFSNSRSEMNVSTLELGDSALYLCASSFKGQNTEAFFGQGTRLTVV.

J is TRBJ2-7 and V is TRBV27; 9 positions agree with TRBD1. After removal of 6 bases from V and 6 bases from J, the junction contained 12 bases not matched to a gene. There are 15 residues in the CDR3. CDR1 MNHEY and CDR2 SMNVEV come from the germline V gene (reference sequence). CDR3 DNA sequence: TGTGCCAGCAGATTCTCCTCACAGGGGGCGATCGAGCAGTACTTC. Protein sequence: CASRFSSQGAIEQYF.

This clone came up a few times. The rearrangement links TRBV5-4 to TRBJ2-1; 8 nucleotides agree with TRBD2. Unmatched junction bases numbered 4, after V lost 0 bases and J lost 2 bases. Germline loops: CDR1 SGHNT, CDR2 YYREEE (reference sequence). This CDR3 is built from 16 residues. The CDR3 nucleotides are TGTGCCAGCAGCTTGGGAACTAGCGGAACCTACAATGAGCAGTTCTTC. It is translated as CASSLGTSGTYNEQFF. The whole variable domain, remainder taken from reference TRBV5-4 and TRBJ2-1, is ETGVTQSPTHLIKTRGQQVTLRCSSQSGHNTVSWYQQALGQGPQFIFQYYREEENGRGNFPPRFSGLQFPNYSSELNVNALELDDSALYLCASSLGTSGTYNEQFFGPGTRLTVL.

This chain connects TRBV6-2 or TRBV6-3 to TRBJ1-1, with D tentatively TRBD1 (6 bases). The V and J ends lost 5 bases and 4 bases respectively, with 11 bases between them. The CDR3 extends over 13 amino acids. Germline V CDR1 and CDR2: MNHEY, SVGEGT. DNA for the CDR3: TGTGCCAGCAGTCACAGGGTTCCCACTGAAGCTTTCTTT. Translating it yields CASSHRVPTEAFF.

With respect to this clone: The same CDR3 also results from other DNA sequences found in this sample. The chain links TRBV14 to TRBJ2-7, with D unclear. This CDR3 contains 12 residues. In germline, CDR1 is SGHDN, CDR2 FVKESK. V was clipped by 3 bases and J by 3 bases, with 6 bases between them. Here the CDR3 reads CASSQRLYEQYF. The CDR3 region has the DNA TGTGCCAGCAGCCAGCGCCTCTACGAGCAGTACTTC.

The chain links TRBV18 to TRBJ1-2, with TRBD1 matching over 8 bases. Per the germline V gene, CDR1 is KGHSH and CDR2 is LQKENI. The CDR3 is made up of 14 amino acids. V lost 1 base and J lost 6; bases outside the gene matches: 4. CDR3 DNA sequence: TGTGCCAGCTCACCACGGACAGGGATGGATGGCTACACCTTC. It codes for CASSPRTGMDGYTF. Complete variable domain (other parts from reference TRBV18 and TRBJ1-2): NAGVMQNPRHLVRRRGQEARLRCSPMKGHSHVYWYRQLPEEGLKFMVYLQKENIIDESGMPKERFSAEFPKEGPSILRIQQVVRGDSAAYFCASSPRTGMDGYTFGSGTRLTVV.

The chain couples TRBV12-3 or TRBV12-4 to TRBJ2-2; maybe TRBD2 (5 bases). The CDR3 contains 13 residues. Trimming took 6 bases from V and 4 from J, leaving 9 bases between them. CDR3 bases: TGTGCCAGCAGCCCGGGGAGCACCGGGGAGCTGTTTTTT. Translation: CASSPGSTGELFF.

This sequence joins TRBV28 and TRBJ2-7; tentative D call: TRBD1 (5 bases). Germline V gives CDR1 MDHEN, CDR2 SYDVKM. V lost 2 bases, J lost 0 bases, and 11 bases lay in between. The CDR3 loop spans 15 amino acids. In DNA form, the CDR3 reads TGTGCCAGCAGTTTAGCAGGGAACCCCTCCTACGAGCAGTACTTC. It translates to CASSLAGNPSYEQYF.

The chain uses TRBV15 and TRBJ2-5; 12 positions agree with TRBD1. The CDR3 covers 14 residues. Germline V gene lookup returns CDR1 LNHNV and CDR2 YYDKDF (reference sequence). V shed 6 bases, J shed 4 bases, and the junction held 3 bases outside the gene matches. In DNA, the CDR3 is TGTGCCACCAGTCCGGGACAGGGGGCAGAGACCCAGTACTTC. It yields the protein CATSPGQGAETQYF.

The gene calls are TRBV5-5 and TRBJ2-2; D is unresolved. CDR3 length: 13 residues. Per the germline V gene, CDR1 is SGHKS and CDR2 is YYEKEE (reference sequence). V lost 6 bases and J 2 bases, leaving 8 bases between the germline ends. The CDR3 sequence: CASIRANTGELFF. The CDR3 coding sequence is TGTGCCAGCATTAGAGCAAACACCGGGGAGCTGTTTTTT. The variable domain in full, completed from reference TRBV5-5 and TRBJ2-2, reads DAGVTQSPTHLIKTRGQQVTLRCSPISGHKSVSWYQQVLGQGPQFIFQYYEKEERGRGNFPDRFSARQFPNYSSELNVNALLLGDSALYLCASIRANTGELFFGEGSRLTVL.

The CDR3 DNA sequence: TGTGCCAGCAGCTTAAGGTCGAGCTTAGAGACCCAGTACTTC. This translates into CASSLRSSLETQYF. The V and J genes are TRBV13 and TRBJ2-5, with D unclear. The CDR3 consists of 14 residues. Germline V gene sequence: CDR1 PRHDT, CDR2 FYEKMQ (reference sequence). V dropped 2 bases and J dropped 4 bases, with 11 bases sitting between them.

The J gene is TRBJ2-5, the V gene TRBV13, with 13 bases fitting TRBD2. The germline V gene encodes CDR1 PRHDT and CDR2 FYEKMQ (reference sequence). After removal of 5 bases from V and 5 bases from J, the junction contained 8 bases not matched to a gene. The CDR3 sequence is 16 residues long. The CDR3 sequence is CASSTRTSGSTETQYF. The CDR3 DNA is TGTGCCAGCAGCACCCGGACTAGCGGGAGTACGGAGACCCAGTACTTC.

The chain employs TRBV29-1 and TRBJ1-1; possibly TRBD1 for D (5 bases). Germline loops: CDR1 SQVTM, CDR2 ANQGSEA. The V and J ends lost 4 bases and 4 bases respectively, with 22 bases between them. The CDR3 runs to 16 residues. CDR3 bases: TGCAGCGTTGGGGGACGGGGTAACCGCCACGGCACTGAAGCTTTCTTT. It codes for CSVGGRGNRHGTEAFF.

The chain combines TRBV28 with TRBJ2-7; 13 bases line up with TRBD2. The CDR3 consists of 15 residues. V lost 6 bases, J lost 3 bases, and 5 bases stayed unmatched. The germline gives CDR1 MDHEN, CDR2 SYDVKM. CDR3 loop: CASRRTSGRNYEQYF. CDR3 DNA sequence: TGTGCCAGCAGACGGACTAGCGGGAGAAACTACGAGCAGTACTTC.

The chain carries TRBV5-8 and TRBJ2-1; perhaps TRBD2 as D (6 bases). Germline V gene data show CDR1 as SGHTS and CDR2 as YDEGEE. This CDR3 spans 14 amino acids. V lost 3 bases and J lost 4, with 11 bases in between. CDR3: CASSSGTGYNEQFF. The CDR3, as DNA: TGTGCCAGCAGCTCCGGGACTGGGTACAATGAGCAGTTCTTC.

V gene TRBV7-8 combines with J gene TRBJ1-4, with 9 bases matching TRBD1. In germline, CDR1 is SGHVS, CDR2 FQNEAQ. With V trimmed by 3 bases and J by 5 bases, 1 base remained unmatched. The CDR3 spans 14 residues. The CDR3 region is CASSFDRGNEKLFF. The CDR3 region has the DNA TGTGCCAGCAGCTTCGACAGGGGGAATGAAAAACTGTTTTTT.

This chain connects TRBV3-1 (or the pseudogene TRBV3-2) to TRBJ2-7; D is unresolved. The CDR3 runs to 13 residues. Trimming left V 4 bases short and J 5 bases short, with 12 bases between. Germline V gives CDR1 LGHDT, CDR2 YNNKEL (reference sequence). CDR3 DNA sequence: TGTGCCAGCAGCCTCACTCCCTCTCACGAGCAGTACTTC. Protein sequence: CASSLTPSHEQYF.

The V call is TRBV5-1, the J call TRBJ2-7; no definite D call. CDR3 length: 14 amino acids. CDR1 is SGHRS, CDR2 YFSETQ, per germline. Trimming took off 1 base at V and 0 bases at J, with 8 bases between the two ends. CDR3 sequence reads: CASSLTEDSYEQYF. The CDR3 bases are TGCGCCAGCAGCTTGACAGAAGACTCCTACGAGCAGTACTTC.

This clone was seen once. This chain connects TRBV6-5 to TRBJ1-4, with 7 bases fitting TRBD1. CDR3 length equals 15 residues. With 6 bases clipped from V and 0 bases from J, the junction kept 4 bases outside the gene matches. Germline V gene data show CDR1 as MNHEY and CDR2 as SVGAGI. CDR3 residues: CASRRTGATNEKLFF. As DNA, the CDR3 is TGTGCCAGCAGACGTACAGGGGCAACTAATGAAAAACTGTTTTTT.

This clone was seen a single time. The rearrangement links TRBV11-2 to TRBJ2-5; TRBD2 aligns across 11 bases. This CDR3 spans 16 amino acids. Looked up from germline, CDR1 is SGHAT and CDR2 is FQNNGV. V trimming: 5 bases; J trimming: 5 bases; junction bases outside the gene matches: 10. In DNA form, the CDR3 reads TGTGCCAGCAGCCTCTTAGCGGGAGGGCCTCGGGAGACCCAGTACTTC. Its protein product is CASSLLAGGPRETQYF. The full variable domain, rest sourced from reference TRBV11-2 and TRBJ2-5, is EAGVAQSPRYKIIEKRQSVAFWCNPISGHATLYWYQQILGQGPKLLIQFQNNGVVDDSQLPKDRFSAERLKGVDSTLKIQPAKLEDSAVYLCASSLLAGGPRETQYFGPGTRLLVL.

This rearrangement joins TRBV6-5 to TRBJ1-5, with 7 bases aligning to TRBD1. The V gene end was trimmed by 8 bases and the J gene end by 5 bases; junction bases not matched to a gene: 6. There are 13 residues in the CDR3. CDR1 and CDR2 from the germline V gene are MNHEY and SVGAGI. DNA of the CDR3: TGTGCCAGCTGCGAGGGGGCCCATCAGCCCCAGCATTTT. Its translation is CASCEGAHQPQHF.

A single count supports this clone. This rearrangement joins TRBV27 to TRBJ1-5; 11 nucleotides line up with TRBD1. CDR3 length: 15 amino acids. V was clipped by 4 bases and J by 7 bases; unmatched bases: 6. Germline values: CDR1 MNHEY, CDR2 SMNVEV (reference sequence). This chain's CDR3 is CASSSGTGGTQPQHF. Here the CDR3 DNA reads TGTGCCAGCAGTTCCGGGACAGGGGGAACGCAGCCCCAGCATTTT.

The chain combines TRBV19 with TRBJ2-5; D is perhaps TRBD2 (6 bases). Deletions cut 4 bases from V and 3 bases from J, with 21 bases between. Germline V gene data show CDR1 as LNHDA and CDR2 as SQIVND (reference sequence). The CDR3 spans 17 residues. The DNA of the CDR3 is TGTGCCAGTAGTACCGCCGGTTTCCTAGCGTGGGAAGAGACCCAGTACTTC. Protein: CASSTAGFLAWEETQYF.

The chain's CDR3 is CASIGRYSDRDTEAFF. The DNA of the CDR3 is TGTGCCAGCATCGGACGATACTCCGACAGGGACACTGAAGCTTTCTTT. The chain couples TRBV27 to TRBJ1-1, with TRBD1 matching 7 bases. The V and J ends lost 7 bases and 3 bases, in that order; junction bases with no gene match: 14. This CDR3 contains 16 residues. Germline-derived CDR1 and CDR2 are MNHEY and SMNVEV (reference sequence).

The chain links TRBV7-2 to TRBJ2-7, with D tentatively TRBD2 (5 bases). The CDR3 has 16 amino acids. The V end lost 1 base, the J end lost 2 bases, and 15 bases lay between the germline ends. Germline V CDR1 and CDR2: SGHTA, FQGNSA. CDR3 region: CASSLGEGAVAYEQYF. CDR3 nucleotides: TGTGCCAGCAGCTTAGGTGAGGGAGCAGTCGCCTACGAGCAGTACTTC.

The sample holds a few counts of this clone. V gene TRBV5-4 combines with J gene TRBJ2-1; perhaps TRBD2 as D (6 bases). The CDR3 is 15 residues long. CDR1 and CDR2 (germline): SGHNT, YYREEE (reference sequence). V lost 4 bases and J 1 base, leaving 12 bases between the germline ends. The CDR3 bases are TGTGCCAGCAGCACCGACGGAGGGTCCTACAATGAGCAGTTCTTC. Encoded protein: CASSTDGGSYNEQFF.

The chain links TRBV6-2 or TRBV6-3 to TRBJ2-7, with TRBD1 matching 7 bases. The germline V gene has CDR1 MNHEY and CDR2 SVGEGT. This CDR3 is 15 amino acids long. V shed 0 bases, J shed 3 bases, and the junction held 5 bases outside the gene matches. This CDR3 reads CASSYSRGQGYEQYF. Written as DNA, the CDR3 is TGTGCCAGCAGTTACTCGAGGGGGCAGGGCTACGAGCAGTACTTC.